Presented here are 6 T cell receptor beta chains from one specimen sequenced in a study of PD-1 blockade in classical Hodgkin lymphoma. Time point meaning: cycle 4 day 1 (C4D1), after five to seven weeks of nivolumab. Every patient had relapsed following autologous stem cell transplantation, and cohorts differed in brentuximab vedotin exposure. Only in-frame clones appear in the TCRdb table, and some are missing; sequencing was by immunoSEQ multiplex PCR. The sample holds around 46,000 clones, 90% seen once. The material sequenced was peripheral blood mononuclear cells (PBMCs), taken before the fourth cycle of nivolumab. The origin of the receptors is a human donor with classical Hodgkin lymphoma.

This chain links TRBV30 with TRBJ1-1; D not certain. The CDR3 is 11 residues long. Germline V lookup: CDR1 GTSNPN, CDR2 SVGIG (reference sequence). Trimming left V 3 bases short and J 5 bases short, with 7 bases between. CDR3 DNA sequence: TGTGCCTGGAGCTGGGGAACTGAAGCTTTCTTT. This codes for CAWSWGTEAFF.

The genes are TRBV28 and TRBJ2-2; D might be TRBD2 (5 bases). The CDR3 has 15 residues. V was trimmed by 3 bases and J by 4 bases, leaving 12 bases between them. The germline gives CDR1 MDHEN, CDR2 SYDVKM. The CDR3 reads CASSLISGFTGELFF. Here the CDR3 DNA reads TGTGCCAGCAGTTTGATCTCGGGGTTCACCGGGGAGCTGTTTTTT. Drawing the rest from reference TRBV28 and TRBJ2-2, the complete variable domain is DVKVTQSSRYLVKRTGEKVFLECVQDMDHENMFWYRQDPGLGLRLIYFSYDVKMKEKGDIPEGYSVSREKKERFSLILESASTNQTSMYLCASSLISGFTGELFFGEGSRLTVL.

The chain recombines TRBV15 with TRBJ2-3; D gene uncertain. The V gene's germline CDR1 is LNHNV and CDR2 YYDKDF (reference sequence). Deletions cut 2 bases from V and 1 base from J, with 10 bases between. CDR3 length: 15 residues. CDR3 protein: CATSRPGPRTDTQYF. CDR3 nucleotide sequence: TGTGCCACCAGCAGACCCGGGCCCCGCACAGATACGCAGTATTTT.

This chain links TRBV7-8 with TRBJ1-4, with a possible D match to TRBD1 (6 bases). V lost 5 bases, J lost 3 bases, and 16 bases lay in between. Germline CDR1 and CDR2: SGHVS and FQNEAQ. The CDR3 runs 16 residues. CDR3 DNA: TGTGCCAGCAGCCCGGAGGGGGTTTTTGCTAATGAAAAACTGTTTTTT. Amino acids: CASSPEGVFANEKLFF.

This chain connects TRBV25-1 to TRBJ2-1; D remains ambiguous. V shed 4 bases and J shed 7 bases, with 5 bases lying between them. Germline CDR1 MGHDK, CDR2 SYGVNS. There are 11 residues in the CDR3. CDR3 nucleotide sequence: TGTGCCAGCAGTGCCGGGAATGAGCAGTTCTTC. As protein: CASSAGNEQFF.

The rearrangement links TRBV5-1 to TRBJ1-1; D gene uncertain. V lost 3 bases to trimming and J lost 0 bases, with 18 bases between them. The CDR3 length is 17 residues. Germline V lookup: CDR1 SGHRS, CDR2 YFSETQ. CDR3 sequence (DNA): TGCGCCAGCAGCTCCGGGATAATCTTCAAGATGAACACTGAAGCTTTCTTT. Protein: CASSSGIIFKMNTEAFF.